These 25 T cell receptor beta chains were sequenced from one sample in a study of shared clonotypes between healthy human individuals. TCRdb keeps only in-frame clones here, not all; method: immunoSEQ multiplex PCR. The sample lists about 560,000 clones; roughly four fifths were seen once. The sample consisted of PBMCs. All receptors come from a middle-aged woman in good health. Some clones in this sample may be carry-over from other donors' samples.

The chain employs TRBV5-1 and TRBJ2-1, with D possibly being TRBD1 (6 bases). CDR3 length: 15 amino acids. Germline values: CDR1 SGHRS, CDR2 YFSETQ. The V and J ends lost 4 bases and 5 bases respectively, with 16 bases between them. The CDR3 nucleotides are TGCGCCAGCAGCCTGGGACACACTTTAAACAATGAGCAGTTCTTC. The encoded protein is CASSLGHTLNNEQFF. Variable domain in full (rest from reference TRBV5-1 and TRBJ2-1): KAGVTQTPRYLIKTRGQQVTLSCSPISGHRSVSWYQQTPGQGLQFLFEYFSETQRNKGNFPGRFSGRQFSNSRSEMNVSTLELGDSALYLCASSLGHTLNNEQFFGPGTRLTVL.

The rearrangement joins TRBV28 to TRBJ2-7, with no clear D. The CDR3 sequence is 14 residues long. Germline V gene data show CDR1 as MDHEN and CDR2 as SYDVKM. Trimming shortened V by 3 bases and J by 1 base, and 10 bases separated the two germline ends. CDR3 coding DNA: TGTGCCAGCAGTTTGATGCCGTCATCCTACGAGCAGTACTTC. Its translation: CASSLMPSSYEQYF.

V and J are TRBV5-8 and TRBJ1-5, with unresolved D. The V and J ends lost 0 bases and 0 bases respectively, with 7 bases between them. Germline CDR1 is SGHTS and CDR2 is YDEGEE. The CDR3 has 15 amino acids. Here the CDR3 reads CASSLERDSNQPQHF. For the CDR3, the DNA is TGTGCCAGCAGCTTGGAACGGGATAGCAATCAGCCCCAGCATTTT.

This clone has a single count. V is TRBV9 and J is TRBJ2-7, with D perhaps matching TRBD1 (6 bases). Germline CDR1 reads SGDLS; CDR2 reads YYNGEE. Between the trimmed V and J ends, which lost 0 bases and 3 bases, there was a span of 13 bases. The length of the CDR3 is 15 residues. The DNA of the CDR3 is TGTGCCAGCAGCGTAGGAAGCAGGGGTGGCTACGAGCAGTACTTC. This sequence encodes CASSVGSRGGYEQYF. Full variable domain (remainder filled in from reference TRBV9 and TRBJ2-7): DSGVTQTPKHLITATGQRVTLRCSPRSGDLSVYWYQQSLDQGLQFLIQYYNGEERAKGNILERFSAQQFPDLHSELNLSSLELGDSALYFCASSVGSRGGYEQYFGPGTRLTVT.

About this clone itself: One base separates it from a far larger clone, so it is likely a read error. The chain joins TRBV6-4 to TRBJ2-7; weak D call: TRBD2 (5 bases). Germline V gives CDR1 MRHNA, CDR2 SNTAGT. The CDR3 covers 12 residues. V lost 8 bases, J lost 5 bases, and 13 bases lay in between. The CDR3 region is CASGSSNHEQYF. The DNA for the CDR3 is TGTGCCAGCGGCTCTAGCAATCACGAGCAGTACTTC.

This rearrangement joins TRBV9 to TRBJ2-1, with TRBD2 identical over 13 bases. Looked up from germline, CDR1 is SGDLS and CDR2 is YYNGEE. The CDR3 sequence is 15 residues long. Unmatched junction bases numbered 2, after V lost 0 bases and J lost 8 bases. CDR3 amino acids: CASSVDTSGGDEQFF. In DNA, the CDR3 is TGTGCCAGCAGCGTAGATACTAGCGGGGGGGATGAGCAGTTCTTC.

A remark on this clone: Other DNA sequences in the same sample also yield this CDR3. V and J are TRBV6-6 and TRBJ1-5; D is uncertain. Germline V CDR1 and CDR2: MNHNY, SVGAGI (reference sequence). CDR3 length: 15 amino acids. Trimming pared 1 base from V and 7 bases from J, leaving 14 bases between. The CDR3 DNA follows: TGTGCCAGCAGTTACTGGGGTTCTAGTACCCAGCCCCAGCATTTT. This translates into CASSYWGSSTQPQHF.

This chain links TRBV7-9 with TRBJ2-7; D possibly corresponds to TRBD2 (5 bases). The germline CDR1 and CDR2 sequences are SEHNR and FQNEAQ (reference sequence). This CDR3 has 14 residues. V lost 4 bases, J lost 0 bases, and 10 bases lay in between. The CDR3 region is CASSSTRRSYEQYF. In DNA, the CDR3 is TGTGCCAGCAGCTCTACTAGACGCTCCTACGAGCAGTACTTC. Full variable domain (rest looked up from reference TRBV7-9 and TRBJ2-7): DTGVSQNPRHKITKRGQNVTFRCDPISEHNRLYWYRQTLGQGPEFLTYFQNEAQLEKSRLLSDRFSAERPKGSFSTLEIQRTEQGDSAMYLCASSSTRRSYEQYFGPGTRLTVT.

The V gene is TRBV29-1, the J gene TRBJ2-7, with 12 bases aligning to TRBD2. The trim removed 5 bases at V and 4 bases at J, leaving 6 bases unmatched. This CDR3 region has 14 residues. The germline V gene has CDR1 SQVTM and CDR2 ANQGSEA. DNA for the CDR3: TGCAGCGTTTCCTACGGGACTAGCGGGTACGAGCAGTACTTC. It specifies CSVSYGTSGYEQYF.

The chain combines TRBV29-1 with TRBJ2-7; D is ambiguous. The CDR3 sequence is 13 residues long. Germline V gene sequence: CDR1 SQVTM, CDR2 ANQGSEA. Deletions cut 4 bases from V and 1 base from J, with 11 bases between. The CDR3 protein is CSVGSRSSYEQYF. In DNA form, the CDR3 reads TGCAGCGTTGGGTCTCGGAGTTCCTACGAGCAGTACTTC.

The table lists this clone with a few counts. V usage is TRBV30 and J usage is TRBJ1-2, with D possibly TRBD1 on 5 matching bases. The CDR3 runs 10 residues. The germline V gene has CDR1 GTSNPN and CDR2 SVGIG (reference sequence). V lost 8 bases to trimming and J lost 12 bases, with 16 bases between them. The CDR3 reads CAGGPGHNTF. The CDR3 bases are TGTGCCGGAGGGCCAGGGCACAACACCTTC.

The rearrangement links TRBV2 to TRBJ1-2; tentative D call: TRBD1 (5 bases). Germline V gene data show CDR1 as SNHLY and CDR2 as FYNNEI. The CDR3 length is 14 residues. V was cut by 2 bases and J by 4 bases, with 11 bases left in between. CDR3 amino acids: CASSETGAGYGYTF. CDR3 DNA: TGTGCCAGCAGTGAAACTGGGGCAGGCTATGGCTACACCTTC.

The chain has TRBV21-1 and TRBJ1-4; TRBD1, as called in the table, went unchecked against the DNA. TRBV21-1 is tagged as a pseudogene. This CDR3 region has 15 residues. This CDR3 is CASSPRSWTNEKLFF. In nucleotides, the CDR3 is TGTGCCAGCAGCCCCAGGTCGTGGACAAACGAAAAACTGTTTTTT.

This clone was found once. The CDR3 bases are TGCGCCAGCAGCTTCGGAGCTTTCGGGAACACCGGGGAGCTGTTTTTT. Protein: CASSFGAFGNTGELFF. The chain is built from TRBV5-1 and TRBJ2-2; unclear D gene. The V gene lost 2 bases and the J gene lost 1 base, with 12 bases spanning the gap. The CDR3 is 16 residues long. The V gene's germline CDR1 is SGHRS and CDR2 YFSETQ.

The chain is built from TRBV2 and TRBJ1-6; D might be TRBD1 (5 bases). Germline CDR1 and CDR2: SNHLY and FYNNEI. The CDR3 consists of 15 residues. V was clipped by 2 bases and J by 4 bases, with 9 bases between them. The CDR3 DNA reads TGTGCCAGCAGTGAACCGGACAAATATAATTCACCCCTCCACTTT. Its protein product is CASSEPDKYNSPLHF.

The chain is built from TRBV11-2 and TRBJ2-1; 9 bases agree with TRBD2. CDR3 length: 17 amino acids. Germline V gene lookup returns CDR1 SGHAT and CDR2 FQNNGV. The J segment lost 0 bases and the V segment lost 5 bases, leaving 8 bases of the junction unmatched. The CDR3 sequence: CASSARGSGSSYNEQFF. CDR3 coding DNA: TGTGCCAGCAGCGCCCGGGGTAGCGGGAGCTCCTACAATGAGCAGTTCTTC. The variable domain in full, with the rest retrieved from reference TRBV11-2 and TRBJ2-1, is EAGVAQSPRYKIIEKRQSVAFWCNPISGHATLYWYQQILGQGPKLLIQFQNNGVVDDSQLPKDRFSAERLKGVDSTLKIQPAKLEDSAVYLCASSARGSGSSYNEQFFGPGTRLTVL.

This clone was counted a single time. V usage is TRBV2 and J usage is TRBJ2-7, with no clear D. V gave up 4 bases and J gave up 3 bases, with 10 bases separating them. The CDR3 runs 13 residues. From germline, CDR1 is SNHLY and CDR2 FYNNEI. DNA of the CDR3: TGTGCCAGCAGTGCTTGGCGGAACTACGAGCAGTACTTC. Translated: CASSAWRNYEQYF.

This chain uses TRBV27 with TRBJ2-1; no firm D call. The CDR3 is made up of 11 amino acids. Germline V gene lookup returns CDR1 MNHEY and CDR2 SMNVEV (reference sequence). Trimming shortened V by 6 bases and J by 3 bases, and 3 bases separated the two germline ends. The CDR3 region has the DNA TGTGCCAGCAGCCGCTACAATGAGCAGTTCTTC. Its translation: CASSRYNEQFF.

This clone was seen just once. This chain connects TRBV18 to TRBJ1-5; D not certain. In germline, CDR1 is KGHSH, CDR2 LQKENI. The CDR3 covers 16 residues. V dropped 3 bases and J dropped 0 bases, with 12 bases sitting between them. The CDR3 nucleotides are TGTGCCAGCTCACCTTCCGGGGTTTATAGCAATCAGCCCCAGCATTTT. This encodes CASSPSGVYSNQPQHF.

Details on this clone: A read error likely explains this, since a far larger clone differs by one base. Other DNA sequences from this sample encode an identical CDR3 as well. The chain links TRBV2 to TRBJ2-3, with TRBD2 matching over 10 bases. The CDR3 runs 18 residues. Trimming at V came to 4 bases and at J to 0 bases, leaving 10 bases not matched to a gene. CDR1 is SNHLY, CDR2 FYNNEI, per germline. CDR3 loop: CASSGPTSGDSSTDTQYF. The CDR3 bases are TGTGCCAGCAGTGGCCCTACTAGCGGGGACTCTAGCACAGATACGCAGTATTTT. The full variable domain, in which reference TRBV2 and TRBJ2-3 provide the parts outside the CDR3, is EPEVTQTPSHQVTQMGQEVILRCVPISNHLYFYWYRQILGQKVEFLVSFYNNEISEKSEIFDDQFSVERPDGSNFTLKIRSTKLEDSAMYFCASSGPTSGDSSTDTQYFGPGTRLTVL.

This clone has just a few counts. This chain uses TRBV2 with TRBJ2-1; D perhaps matches TRBD2 (7 bases). V lost 8 bases, J lost 3 bases, and 23 bases lay in between. The CDR3 spans 17 residues. Germline lookup yields CDR1 SNHLY and CDR2 FYNNEI. The CDR3 sequence is CASPKREEGGIYNEQFF. Written as DNA, the CDR3 is TGTGCCAGCCCGAAAAGGGAGGAGGGGGGGATCTACAATGAGCAGTTCTTC.

The chain has TRBV6-1 and TRBJ2-7, with TRBD2 matching 9 bases. The CDR3 spans 14 residues. V lost 6 bases and J lost 5; bases outside the gene matches: 8. From germline, CDR1 is MNHNS and CDR2 SASEGT. CDR3 sequence reads: CASRLAGVGDEQYF. CDR3 nucleotides: TGTGCCAGCAGACTAGCGGGTGTTGGTGACGAGCAGTACTTC.

The chain employs TRBV5-8 and TRBJ1-1; D unclear. The V end was cut by 3 bases, the J end by 5 bases, with 8 bases between. Germline V gene lookup returns CDR1 SGHTS and CDR2 YDEGEE. The CDR3 runs to 12 residues. CDR3 sequence: CASSSGLTEAFF. The CDR3 coding sequence is TGTGCCAGCAGCTCGGGATTGACTGAAGCTTTCTTT. The full variable domain, in which reference TRBV5-8 and TRBJ1-1 provide the parts outside the CDR3, is EAGVTQSPTHLIKTRGQQATLRCSPISGHTSVYWYQQALGLGLQFLLWYDEGEERNRGNFPPRFSGRQFPNYSSELNVNALELEDSALYLCASSSGLTEAFFGQGTRLTVV.

The genes are TRBV7-2 and TRBJ1-1; D is ambiguous. The CDR3 consists of 14 residues. Per the germline V gene, CDR1 is SGHTA and CDR2 is FQGNSA. V lost 1 base and J lost 8, with 14 bases in between. The CDR3 DNA is TGTGCCAGCAGCTTAGACTCTGTAGCGGAGGAAGCTTTCTTT. The encoded protein is CASSLDSVAEEAFF.

CDR3: CASSSPTGTGNEQYF. The CDR3 coding sequence is TGTGCCAGCAGTTCTCCAACCGGGACAGGGAACGAGCAGTACTTC. The chain uses TRBV28 and TRBJ2-7; TRBD1 matches at 9 bases. This CDR3 region has 15 residues. Germline trimming cut 4 bases from V and 5 bases from J; bases unmatched to any gene: 9. CDR1 is MDHEN and CDR2 is SYDVKM in the germline V gene.